A selection of T cell receptor beta chains follows, all from one sample in a study of blood T cell repertoires in COVID-19. Here immunoSEQ multiplex PCR was the method, and the copy in TCRdb shows in-frame clones only, minus some. This table has approximately 270,000 clones, about 85% appearing once. Sequenced: peripheral blood. The receptor source for this set is a human donor with COVID-19, enrolled during active disease. The donor label of this sample is uncertain. Each CDR3 is given with its conserved first and last residue. Clone size is given for some rows only: seen once, a few or many times, or a class if the clone is expanded.

>TRBJ1-1|.|16|TRBV3-1/TRBV3-2
CASSQKYGTLEGRAFF
>TRBJ1-1|few|15|TRBV7-8
CASSLGQGARTEAFF
>TRBJ1-1|.|13|TRBV30
CAWSSGPGTEAFF
>TRBJ2-3|.|18|TRBV28
CASMASGIPAPRTDTQYF
>TRBJ2-5|.|14|TRBV7-2
CASSPMVAAETQYF
>TRBJ2-1|.|15|TRBV28
CASSPTSESYNEQFF
>TRBJ2-7|.|13|TRBV6-2/TRBV6-3
CASSLTGPYEQYF
>TRBJ2-5|.|15|TRBV7-9
CASSSAGGYQETQYF
>TRBJ2-2|.|16|TRBV6-5
CASSYSGRGNTGELFF
>TRBJ1-5|.|14|TRBV11-2
CASSLGRGWQPQHF
>TRBJ1-2|.|14|TRBV2
CASTEGGGVYGYTF
>TRBJ2-5|.|17|TRBV15
CATSTQGLRPGKETQYF
>TRBJ2-7|.|14|TRBV28
CASRPPGQGYEQYF
>TRBJ2-7|.|15|TRBV7-2
CASSRDSAVSYEQYF
>TRBJ1-1|.|14|TRBV29-1
CSVSPQGAGTEAFF
>TRBJ2-3|.|17|TRBV5-1
CASSLALGAGVPDTQYF
>TRBJ1-1|.|13|TRBV7-3
CASSSSGTGEAFF
>TRBJ1-1|.|16|TRBV5-1
CASSSSTGGMNTEAFF
>TRBJ2-7|once|14|TRBV6-5
CASNADRVTYEQYF
>TRBJ1-5|.|15|TRBV6-5
CASSSTNPDRKPQHF
>TRBJ2-5|.|18|TRBV15
CATSSPLGIAGGQETQYF
>TRBJ1-1|.|13|TRBV29-1
CSVTGQGRTEAFF
>TRBJ1-6|.|16|TRBV6-6
CASNPRGGQKDSPLHF
>TRBJ1-2|few|15|TRBV9
CASSVDRGTNYGYTF
>TRBJ1-1|.|15|TRBV9
CASSVGTGVNTEAFF
>TRBJ1-2|.|14|TRBV29-1
CSVDATPREGGHTF
>TRBJ2-7|.|15|TRBV12-5
CASGLGTGPTYEQYF
>TRBJ1-1|.|13|TRBV12-3/TRBV12-4
CASRESGGSEAFF
>TRBJ2-2|.|14|TRBV6-5
CASRTSGRSGELFF
>TRBJ2-1|.|15|TRBV2
CASSGLAGLYNEQFF
>TRBJ2-2|.|15|TRBV7-9
CASSPSGRLTGELFF
>TRBJ1-2|.|13|TRBV2
CASSATGDGGYTF
>TRBJ2-7|.|15|TRBV7-2
CASTLGIAGAYEQYF
>TRBJ2-1|.|16|TRBV18
CASLTPRSTTHNEQFF
>TRBJ2-7|.|16|TRBV28
CASRTSGVLAGDEQYF
>TRBJ1-1|.|18|TRBV18
CASSQDPGQRGMNTEAFF
>TRBJ1-5|.|16|TRBV3-1/TRBV3-2
CASSQDPGVSNQPQHF
>TRBJ2-1|.|19|TRBV4-1
CASSQEVAGEPSSYNEQFF
>TRBJ2-4|.|17|TRBV7-9
CASSLDPTVTSKNIQYF
>TRBJ1-6|.|15|TRBV19
CASSISQNYNSPLHF
>TRBJ1-1|once|14|TRBV2
CASGPLTGGTEAFF
>TRBJ2-3|.|12|TRBV19
CASRGGVDTQYF
>TRBJ2-3|.|14|TRBV11-3
CASSSGTSTDTQYF
>TRBJ1-2|few|16|TRBV30
CAWTIYSGTGSRGYTF
>TRBJ2-7|.|12|TRBV14
CASSQSRDEQYF
>TRBJ2-5|.|16|TRBV11-3
CASSPNGAPGEETQYF
>TRBJ1-1|few|16|TRBV28
CASSRPRTGVITEAFF
>TRBJ1-2|.|13|TRBV19
CASSPQGPGGYTF
>TRBJ2-6|.|14|TRBV6-5
CASREAGRTNVLTF